This entry features one TCR beta chain sequence. It has no known antigen specificity. The library was built by means of the immunoSEQ multiplex PCR assay. For the multiplex PCR, a mixture combining 60 forward primers for TCR Vbeta segments and 13 reverse primers for TCR Jbeta segments was used. The CDR3 region of rearranged TCR beta genes was amplified from genomic DNA with a multiplex PCR assay. On the Illumina HiSeq System, the amplified TCR beta libraries were sequenced as 87-base-pair reads. From the authors' description of their analysis: A later analysis counted tens of millions of unique TCR beta chains across the 500 to 850 repertoires, and roughly 10 million of these chains were shared by at least two donors. A nearest-neighbor algorithm error-corrected the raw reads and collapsed the reads into unique sequences, merging closely related sequences to remove PCR and sequencing errors. To assign V, D and J gene segments, CDR3 sequences were aligned to IMGT reference sequences. Each retained sequence needed at least a six-nucleotide match to both a V gene segment and a J gene segment. A rearrangement counted as productive if the CDR3 had no stop codons and remained in frame with V and J, and every other rearrangement counted as non-productive. Following IMGT convention, CDR3 was defined as the stretch from the second conserved V-encoded cysteine to the conserved J-encoded phenylalanine. In an earlier analysis of approximately 500 of the donors, sequences lacking an unambiguous match to a single V gene segment were excluded. An earlier analysis of several hundred of the donors called V segments functional above 56.7% productive rearrangements and segregating when the between-donor standard deviation exceeded 5%. A statistical classification framework was developed to diagnose cytomegalovirus status using the catalog of TCR beta chain sequences. In a later analysis, V and J genes were assigned by comparing TCR nucleotide sequences against IMGT/GENE-DB human TR gene sequences. In a later analysis, CDR3 sequences and most-parsimonious VDJ recombination scenarios were assigned using the TCRdist pipeline. A later analysis defined each TCR beta chain by its CDR3 amino acid sequence plus V-gene family, and excluded reads lacking a unique V-gene family. To address suspected cross-contamination and a sequencing artifact, a later analysis removed 450 to 700 highly shared, low-generation-probability nucleotide sequences. In a later analysis, a clonal expansion index for each public chain was calculated from normalized within-repertoire ranks of inferred template counts. In a later analysis, generation probabilities were computed with a VDJ recombination model fitted to out-of-frame rearrangements, and the resulting probabilities were checked against IGoR. In a later analysis, TCR-TCR, TCR-HLA and TCR-CMV co-occurrence was scored with hypergeometric tests, and a repertoire-size bias correction was applied to TCR pairs. False discovery rates were estimated in a later analysis by permuting HLA or CMV assignments 20 times. In a later analysis, co-occurring TCRs were grouped using DBSCAN, with TCRdist sequence similarity added in when clustering inside HLA-allele-positive subsets. For co-occurrence clustering, repertoires with fewer than 30,000 or more than 120,000 public chains were excluded, along with roughly 5 repertoires with anomalous nucleotide sharing. This immuneACCESS table, as held by TCRdb, lists in-frame sequences with V and J called but not all clones. Of the missing ones, under half trace to an unresolved V gene in checked studies; the others have no known cause. V, J and clone size were drawn from that table, and D and trimming were deduced from the DNA. The table for this sample lists roughly 50,000 clones. The ten largest clones take up around 2% of the sample.

The cohort consisted of 650 to 700 healthy bone marrow donors. At the time of sampling, every cohort member was nominally healthy, though immune exposures that went unrecorded were likely present. The donor was CMV seronegative and was included in the group of 352 seronegative cohort members. A peripheral blood sample was collected from each donor, and TCR beta sequencing was performed on peripheral blood mononuclear cells. The Qiagen DNeasy Blood Extraction Kit was used to extract genomic DNA from the blood cell samples. This record belongs to a study of cytomegalovirus exposure and HLA in healthy donors (dated by TCRdb to 2017 to 2019). Looking at the study overall: According to an earlier analysis of a few hundred of the donors, 200 million or so T cells yielded 117 million unique TCR beta sequences and roughly 280 Gb of sequence data. A later genetic analysis took genome-wide SNP genotypes for about 55% of the 666 donors and used that subset as a discovery cohort. About 330 gigabases of sequencing data and roughly 80 million unique TCR sequences made up an early release that covered about 640 HLA-typed donors. Because of strong linkage in the cohort, four or five DR-DQ haplotypes were treated as single units for association and clustering. Of the roughly 400 genotyped donors, over 65% fell in the genetic ancestry cluster associated with self-reported Caucasian donors. In addition to the first cohort of hundreds of subjects, a separate validation cohort of approximately 120 different subjects was used. The study profiled the T cell repertoires of some 610 subjects by immunosequencing and related them to cytomegalovirus serostatus. To predict cytomegalovirus infection status, the study brought together high-throughput TCR immunosequencing, statistical association of individual TCRs with disease status, and machine learning. HLA typing covered class I and class II loci at four-digit resolution. In an earlier analysis of roughly 540 of the donors, high-throughput TCR beta sequencing was used to judge whether each TCR beta V gene segment behaved as functional or pseudogenic. Donor age, sex, ethnicity and CMV serostatus were compiled alongside the repertoire data. Every repertoire in the discovery cohort had been generated on one and the same sequencing platform. The number of donors typed differed by locus, with roughly 629-640 for A, B, C, DRB1 and DQB1, approximately 500 for DQA1, over 600 for DPA1, and under 490 for DPB1. Rather than using new phenotypic data, the later analysis identified candidate immune exposures from TCR beta sequences and from how often those sequences occurred across donors. The study was designed to test whether signatures of past pathogen exposure could be identified by cataloging public T cell receptors. Across approximately 420 genotyped donors of the cohort, an average of about 240,000 unique TCR beta nucleotide sequences per donor were sequenced, and roughly a sixth of those sequences were non-productive. A later analysis re-analyzed previously published TCR beta repertoires from 600 to 850 donors and added high-resolution HLA genotyping to study TCR occurrence patterns.

The full study reports these points: The cohort was sequenced for TCR beta chains only, and without alpha or paired-chain data the features that could be detected were limited. A later genetic analysis associated a missense DCLRE1C variant with V-gene and J-gene trimming of TCR beta chains, and an independent cohort replicated the association. Because counts were too low, 15 or so rarely observed V segments, including chromosome 9 orphons, were excluded from the earlier analysis of some 540 of the donors. A later analysis reported that several top co-occurrence clusters appeared linked to parvovirus B19, influenza, CMV and Epstein-Barr virus. A cluster of highly shared sequence variants was judged likely to represent a technical artifact of the sequencing pipeline. It was suggested by the authors that the approach could potentially be generalized to other disease states and immunological phenotypes. Most CMV-associated TCR beta chains appeared to be HLA-restricted in a later analysis, and the HLA associations seemed to be driven largely by CMV exposure. When HLA alleles, especially DR and DQ, strongly co-occurred, TCR associations were difficult to assign to individual alleles. Specific HLA alleles were associated with 15,000 to 20,000 TCR beta sequences at a false discovery rate of 0.05 in a later analysis. In a later analysis, HLA-associated TCR beta chains were found to be more clonally expanded and to have lower generation probabilities than equally common non-associated chains. For the cohort, immune exposure information was limited to CMV serostatus. A total of 150 to 200 TCR beta chains were listed by the study as associated with cytomegalovirus. A later genetic analysis reported fewer N-insertions in productive TCRs among donors in an Asian-associated ancestry cluster than the roughly 690-donor mean. In a later analysis, the rate of TCR association differed among HLA loci, with DRB1 alleles having the most associated TCRs and HLA-C alleles having the fewest. A further reported finding was that TCR beta sequences accurately predicted the HLA-A and HLA-B alleles for most subjects in the first cohort. The 87-base-pair reads could not distinguish some IMGT-functional V segments, including TRBV6-2 and TRBV6-3, so those segments were excluded. Broadly in line with IMGT annotations, most TCR beta V segments showed up in productive rearrangements about 90% or about 30% of the time in an earlier analysis of several hundred of the donors. Sequencing depth was assumed to be roughly uniform across donors in the presence/absence analyses, though that assumption may not hold. Across donors, most TCR sequences were observed very rarely, whereas some public TCRs were present in many individuals. Linkage disequilibrium might explain the correlated functional status among segregating V segments, but an unknown experimental factor could not be excluded. Cytomegalovirus status was reported to be diagnosed by the classifier with high specificity and sensitivity in both the original and validation cohorts. In vitro tests confirmed that a few of the cytomegalovirus-associated TCR beta chains recognize cytomegalovirus antigens. HLA typing was unavailable for some donors at each locus, so association tests used only the typed subset.

The germline V end is reduced by 4 bases and the J end by 2 bases; junction bases left unmatched: 22. From a lookup of the germline V gene (reference sequence), CDR1 and CDR2 are GTSNPN and SVGIG. The CDR3 numbers 20 residues from cysteine through phenylalanine. CDR3 DNA only is kept here, 60 bases in frame from base 1. The sequencing input was PBMCs. The chain couples TRBV30 to TRBJ2-3; 9 central bases correspond to TRBD2. The clonotype comes from a woman in her thirties or forties in good health and CMV-seronegative. Here is the DNA: TGTGCCTGGATGGAGGCGCTAGCGGGATACTCCACATTTTCCACAGATACGCAGTATTTT. Translated, it gives CAWMEALAGYSTFSTDTQYF.